Below are 21 T cell receptor beta chains sequenced from a single sample in a study of monozygotic twins with cystic fibrosis. Profiling relied on immunoSEQ multiplex PCR, and the TCRdb table lists in-frame clones only, not all of them. The sample shows around 9,500 clones, around 98% of them seen only once. The material sequenced was blood. All receptors derive from a girl aged 2 to 10 with cystic fibrosis.

The V gene is TRBV5-1, the J gene TRBJ2-2; TRBD1 aligns across 9 bases. Germline V gene data show CDR1 as SGHRS and CDR2 as YFSETQ. The junction had 4 bases not matched to a gene; V was cut back by 0 bases and J by 4 bases. The CDR3 is 16 residues long. The CDR3 region is CASSLVGQGTTGELFF. DNA of the CDR3: TGCGCCAGCAGCTTGGTAGGACAGGGGACCACCGGGGAGCTGTTTTTT. The variable domain in full, with the rest retrieved from reference TRBV5-1 and TRBJ2-2, is KAGVTQTPRYLIKTRGQQVTLSCSPISGHRSVSWYQQTPGQGLQFLFEYFSETQRNKGNFPGRFSGRQFSNSRSEMNVSTLELGDSALYLCASSLVGQGTTGELFFGEGSRLTVL.

This clone was recorded only once. V is TRBV11-2 and J is TRBJ2-2; 10 nucleotides line up with TRBD2. The V and J ends lost 5 bases and 1 base, in that order; junction bases with no gene match: 4. The germline V gene encodes CDR1 SGHAT and CDR2 FQNNGV. CDR3 length: 16 residues. The DNA for the CDR3 is TGTGCCAGCAGCCCCCGGACTAGCGGGAACACCGGGGAGCTGTTTTTT. Translating gives CASSPRTSGNTGELFF.

The gene calls are TRBV5-8 and TRBJ2-7, with D unclear. This CDR3 has 13 residues. Germline CDR1 and CDR2: SGHTS and YDEGEE. The V end lost 0 bases, the J end lost 1 base, and 5 bases lay between the germline ends. The CDR3 region is CASSLVRSYEQYF. CDR3 DNA sequence: TGTGCCAGCAGCTTGGTACGGTCCTACGAGCAGTACTTC.

The rearrangement joins TRBV2 to TRBJ2-7; 8 bases are shared with TRBD2. The V and J ends lost 6 bases and 7 bases, in that order; junction bases with no gene match: 2. Looked up from germline, CDR1 is SNHLY and CDR2 is FYNNEI. CDR3 length: 11 residues. The CDR3 DNA reads as TGTGCCAGCAGCCGGGGGGGTGAGCAGTACTTC. It is translated as CASSRGGEQYF.

The chain joins TRBV10-2 to TRBJ1-5, with unresolved D. There are 15 residues in the CDR3. The germline CDR1 and CDR2 sequences are WSHSY and SAAADI. Trimming took 6 bases from V and 2 from J, leaving 14 bases between them. CDR3 protein: CASRDDGGGNQPQHF. CDR3 nucleotides: TGCGCCAGCAGAGACGACGGAGGTGGCAATCAGCCCCAGCATTTT.

The rearrangement uses TRBV4-1 and TRBJ1-5, with D possibly matching TRBD1 (5 bases). The CDR3 runs 15 residues. Germline CDR1 MGHRA, CDR2 YSYEKL. Trimming took off 3 bases at V and 4 bases at J, with 13 bases between the two ends. The CDR3: CASSQLWGVNQPQHF. The CDR3 DNA follows: TGCGCCAGCAGCCAGTTATGGGGGGTTAATCAGCCCCAGCATTTT.

The V gene is TRBV18, the J gene TRBJ2-1; 9 bases map to TRBD2. The V and J ends lost 1 base and 9 bases, in that order; junction bases with no gene match: 10. Germline V gene lookup returns CDR1 KGHSH and CDR2 LQKENI. The CDR3 runs to 16 residues. For the CDR3, the DNA is TGTGCCAGCTCACCACAGGGACTAGCATCAGGTAGTGAGCAGTTCTTC. Translating gives CASSPQGLASGSEQFF. Complete variable domain (other parts from reference TRBV18 and TRBJ2-1): NAGVMQNPRHLVRRRGQEARLRCSPMKGHSHVYWYRQLPEEGLKFMVYLQKENIIDESGMPKERFSAEFPKEGPSILRIQQVVRGDSAAYFCASSPQGLASGSEQFFGPGTRLTVL.

The J gene is TRBJ1-1, the V gene TRBV27; 9 nucleotides line up with TRBD1. The CDR3 totals 15 residues. Trimming at V came to 4 bases and at J to 4 bases, leaving 7 bases not matched to a gene. Germline V gene data show CDR1 as MNHEY and CDR2 as SMNVEV (reference sequence). The CDR3 nucleotides read TGTGCCAGCAGTTCAACCCGGGACAGGGTCACTGAAGCTTTCTTT. Encoded protein: CASSSTRDRVTEAFF.

This clone appeared once. The rearrangement joins TRBV7-2 to TRBJ2-3, with 11 bases fitting TRBD2. Germline CDR1 reads SGHTA; CDR2 reads FQGNSA. V gave up 3 bases and J gave up 3 bases; unmatched junction bases: 2. CDR3 size: 15 residues. DNA for the CDR3: TGTGCCAGCAGCTTTAGCGGGAGGGGGACAGATACGCAGTATTTT. This codes for CASSFSGRGTDTQYF.

This clone is a singleton in its sample. This sequence joins TRBV5-1 and TRBJ1-5; the D gene is possibly TRBD1 (5 bases). The CDR3 is made up of 14 amino acids. Germline V gene sequence: CDR1 SGHRS, CDR2 YFSETQ. Trimming removed 1 base from V and 11 bases from J, with 16 bases in between. In DNA, the CDR3 is TGCGCCAGCAGCTTGTCCGGGGCGGCCAAGACCCAGCATTTT. Translating it yields CASSLSGAAKTQHF.

This clone was seen once. The chain links TRBV7-3 to TRBJ1-1; D possibly corresponds to TRBD1 (5 bases). Germline-derived CDR1 and CDR2 are SGHTA and FQGTGA. The CDR3 totals 13 residues. V was cut by 6 bases and J by 4 bases, with 12 bases left in between. The CDR3 reads CASSGRVGTEAFF. The DNA of the CDR3 is TGTGCCAGCAGTGGCAGGGTTGGCACTGAAGCTTTCTTT.

The chain links TRBV5-6 to TRBJ1-2; 7 positions match TRBD1. CDR3 length: 15 amino acids. Germline V gives CDR1 SGHDT, CDR2 YYEEEE. The junction had 5 bases not matched to a gene; V was cut back by 0 bases and J by 3 bases. The CDR3 spells CASSLEGTADYGYTF. The CDR3 DNA reads TGTGCCAGCAGCTTGGAAGGGACAGCAGACTATGGCTACACCTTC.

This chain connects TRBV30 to TRBJ1-1; 10 bases match TRBD1. This CDR3 is built from 12 residues. V lost 5 bases and J lost 4; bases outside the gene matches: 1. Germline-derived CDR1 and CDR2 are GTSNPN and SVGIG (reference sequence). The CDR3 sequence is CAWGQGGTEAFF. CDR3 in DNA: TGTGCCTGGGGACAGGGGGGCACTGAAGCTTTCTTT.

The chain couples TRBV4-2 to TRBJ2-1; D might be TRBD2 (6 bases). CDR1 is LGHNA and CDR2 is YNFKEQ in the germline V gene. The CDR3 extends over 14 amino acids. Trimming took 5 bases from V and 4 from J, leaving 12 bases between them. CDR3 protein: CASSSGGDYNEQFF. CDR3 nucleotide sequence: TGTGCCAGCAGCTCAGGAGGGGATTACAATGAGCAGTTCTTC.

J is TRBJ2-2 and V is TRBV10-3; TRBD2 might be the D (5 bases). The V end was cut by 4 bases, the J end by 4 bases, with 7 bases between. This CDR3 is 13 amino acids long. The germline V gene has CDR1 ENHRY and CDR2 SYGVKD. CDR3 nucleotides: TGTGCCATCAGTGCTCGGGGCACCGGGGAGCTGTTTTTT. Translated: CAISARGTGELFF.

This clone was observed a single time. CDR3 DNA: TGCGCCAGCAGCTTGGGTCGCGGGAGGCCGGGGGACGAGCAGTACTTC. It translates to CASSLGRGRPGDEQYF. The rearrangement joins TRBV5-1 to TRBJ2-7; 8 nucleotides line up with TRBD2. Germline loops: CDR1 SGHRS, CDR2 YFSETQ. V dropped 0 bases and J dropped 5; count of bases not matched to a gene: 10. The CDR3 sequence is 16 residues long.

J is TRBJ2-2 and V is TRBV19; D unclear. CDR3 length: 16 amino acids. Trimming removed 2 bases at V and 7 bases at J, with 17 bases between. Germline CDR1 reads LNHDA; CDR2 reads SQIVND (reference sequence). The CDR3 DNA sequence: TGTGCCAGTAGTATAAACGCCCCTTTGGACGACGGGGAGCTGTTTTTT. Translation gives CASSINAPLDDGELFF.

As concerns this clone: At one end, the junction sequence differs from germline, possibly due to a read error. This rearrangement joins TRBV4-3 to TRBJ2-1; TRBD2 agrees at 13 bases. This CDR3 is built from 14 residues. The germline V gene encodes CDR1 LGHNA and CDR2 YSLEER. For the CDR3, the DNA is TGCGCCAGCAGCCAAGATCATAGGACTAGCGGGAGTATCTTC. Encoded protein: CASSQDHRTSGSIF.

The V gene is TRBV27, the J gene TRBJ1-2, with D perhaps matching TRBD1 (5 bases). Germline assignment: CDR1 MNHEY and CDR2 SMNVEV (reference sequence). V dropped 6 bases and J dropped 5 bases, with 31 bases sitting between them. The CDR3 is 19 residues long. The CDR3 reads CASSPHFGGSLNYLYGYTF. CDR3 nucleotides: TGTGCCAGCAGCCCCCATTTCGGGGGATCACTCAACTACCTTTATGGCTACACCTTC.

V gene TRBV28 combines with J gene TRBJ2-5; 11 nucleotides agree with TRBD2. V was pared by 3 bases and J by 1 base, with 13 bases of the junction left unmatched. The CDR3 loop spans 19 amino acids. The germline V gene encodes CDR1 MDHEN and CDR2 SYDVKM. In DNA form, the CDR3 reads TGTGCCAGCAGTTTTGCCCTAGCGGGAGGCCACCACCGCCAAGAGACCCAGTACTTC. Translating gives CASSFALAGGHHRQETQYF. The whole variable domain, filled in from reference TRBV28 and TRBJ2-5, reads DVKVTQSSRYLVKRTGEKVFLECVQDMDHENMFWYRQDPGLGLRLIYFSYDVKMKEKGDIPEGYSVSREKKERFSLILESASTNQTSMYLCASSFALAGGHHRQETQYFGPGTRLLVL.

The CDR3 loop is CAGPRRVPNYGYTF. In DNA, the CDR3 is TGTGCCGGCCCAAGGAGGGTTCCTAACTATGGCTACACCTTC. This chain joins TRBV30 and TRBJ1-2; D is undetermined. This CDR3 is built from 14 residues. CDR1 is GTSNPN, CDR2 SVGIG, per germline (reference sequence). The ends were cut back, 8 bases at V and 0 bases at J, with 16 bases in the middle.